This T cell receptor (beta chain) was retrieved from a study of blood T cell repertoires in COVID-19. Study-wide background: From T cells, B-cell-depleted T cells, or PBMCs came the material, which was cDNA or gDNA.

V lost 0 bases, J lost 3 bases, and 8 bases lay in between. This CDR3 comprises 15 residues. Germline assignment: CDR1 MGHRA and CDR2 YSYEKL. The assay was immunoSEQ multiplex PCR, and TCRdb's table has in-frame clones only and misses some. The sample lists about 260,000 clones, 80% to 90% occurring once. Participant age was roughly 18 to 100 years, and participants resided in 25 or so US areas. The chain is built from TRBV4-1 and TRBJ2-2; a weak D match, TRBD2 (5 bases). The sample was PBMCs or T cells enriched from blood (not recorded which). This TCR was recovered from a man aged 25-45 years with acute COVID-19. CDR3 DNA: TGCGCCAGCAGCCAAGATGGAGGTTACACCGGGGAGCTGTTTTTT. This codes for CASSQDGGYTGELFF.